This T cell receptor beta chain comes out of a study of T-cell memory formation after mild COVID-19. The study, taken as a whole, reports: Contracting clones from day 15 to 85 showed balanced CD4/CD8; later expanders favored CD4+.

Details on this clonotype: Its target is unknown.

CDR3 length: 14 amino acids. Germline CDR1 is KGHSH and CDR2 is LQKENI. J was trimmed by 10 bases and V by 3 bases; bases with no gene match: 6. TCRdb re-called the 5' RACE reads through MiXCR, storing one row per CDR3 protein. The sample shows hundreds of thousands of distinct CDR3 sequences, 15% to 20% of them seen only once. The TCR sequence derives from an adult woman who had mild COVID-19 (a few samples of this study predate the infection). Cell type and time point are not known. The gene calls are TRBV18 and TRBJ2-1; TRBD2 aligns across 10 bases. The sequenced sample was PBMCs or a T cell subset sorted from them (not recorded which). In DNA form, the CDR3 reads TGTGCCAGCTCACCTAGGACTAGCGGTTCGGAGCAGTTCTTC. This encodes CASSPRTSGSEQFF. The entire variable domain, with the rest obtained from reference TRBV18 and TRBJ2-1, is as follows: NAGVMQNPRHLVRRRGQEARLRCSPMKGHSHVYWYRQLPEEGLKFMVYLQKENIIDESGMPKERFSAEFPKEGPSILRIQQVVRGDSAAYFCASSPRTSGSEQFFGPGTRLTVL.